The next 8 T cell receptor beta chains were all read from a single sample in a study of cytomegalovirus exposure and HLA in healthy donors. PCR was performed using 60 Vbeta and 13 Jbeta primers. Libraries were prepared by immunoSEQ multiplex PCR; TCRdb keeps only in-frame clonotypes and omits some of them. The table records approximately 190,000 clones, about 81% of them present only once. The sample taken for sequencing was PBMCs. Receptors originate from a woman aged 18-35 years in good health and CMV-seronegative.

V gene TRBV10-2 combines with J gene TRBJ2-2; TRBD1 aligns across 8 bases. With 6 bases clipped from V and 3 bases from J, the junction kept 3 bases outside the gene matches. Germline lookup yields CDR1 WSHSY and CDR2 SAAADI. This CDR3 spans 14 amino acids. CDR3 sequence reads: CASRGQGYTGELFF. CDR3 nucleotide sequence: TGCGCCAGCAGAGGACAGGGATACACCGGGGAGCTGTTTTTT.

This chain uses TRBV27 with TRBJ2-1; D is possibly TRBD2 (6 bases). This CDR3 region has 15 residues. The germline V gene encodes CDR1 MNHEY and CDR2 SMNVEV (reference sequence). Trimming pared 6 bases from V and 6 bases from J, leaving 18 bases between. CDR3 nucleotide sequence: TGTGCCAGCAGCCCATCCGGGAGATTAGGCAATGAGCAGTTCTTC. Amino acid sequence: CASSPSGRLGNEQFF.

The rearrangement links TRBV5-6 to TRBJ2-5; unclear D gene. This CDR3 is 14 amino acids long. Germline CDR1 SGHDT, CDR2 YYEEEE. The V end was cut by 2 bases, the J end by 2 bases, with 10 bases between. This chain's CDR3 is CASSFASKQETQYF. The CDR3 coding sequence is TGTGCCAGCAGCTTCGCGTCCAAGCAAGAGACCCAGTACTTC.

The V gene is TRBV19, the J gene TRBJ1-2; 8 nucleotides line up with TRBD1. V dropped 8 bases and J dropped 5; count of bases not matched to a gene: 7. Germline V gene lookup returns CDR1 LNHDA and CDR2 SQIVND (reference sequence). This CDR3 spans 13 amino acids. The CDR3 sequence: CASAQGARYGYTF. CDR3 DNA sequence: TGTGCCAGTGCTCAGGGGGCTCGTTATGGCTACACCTTC.

This clone occurred once. The chain employs TRBV6-5 and TRBJ2-1, with D maybe TRBD2 (6 bases). The CDR3 sequence is 14 residues long. Germline V gene data show CDR1 as MNHEY and CDR2 as SVGAGI. The V and J ends lost 5 bases and 8 bases respectively, with 16 bases between them. CDR3 region: CASSTPGGPDEQFF. The CDR3 DNA reads TGTGCCAGCAGTACACCCGGAGGGCCAGATGAGCAGTTCTTC.

The chain joins TRBV2 to TRBJ2-3; 11 bases fit TRBD2. The germline CDR1 and CDR2 sequences are SNHLY and FYNNEI. This CDR3 is built from 24 residues. Losses at the gene ends were 4 bases for V and 6 bases for J; bases not matched to a gene: 33. CDR3 in amino acids: CASSVGRVVAITSGSFRALDTQYF. In DNA, the CDR3 is TGTGCCAGCAGTGTCGGGCGGGTCGTGGCCATAACTAGCGGGAGTTTCCGGGCCCTGGATACGCAGTATTTT. Filled out from reference TRBV2 and TRBJ2-3, the complete variable domain reads EPEVTQTPSHQVTQMGQEVILRCVPISNHLYFYWYRQILGQKVEFLVSFYNNEISEKSEIFDDQFSVERPDGSNFTLKIRSTKLEDSAMYFCASSVGRVVAITSGSFRALDTQYFGPGTRLTVL.

This sequence joins TRBV18 and TRBJ2-7; TRBD1 aligns across 10 bases. J was trimmed by 2 bases and V by 6 bases; bases with no gene match: 1. The CDR3 totals 13 residues. Per the germline V gene, CDR1 is KGHSH and CDR2 is LQKENI. The CDR3 is CASSGQGAYEQYF. The CDR3 DNA is TGTGCCAGCTCTGGACAGGGGGCCTACGAGCAGTACTTC.

The genes are TRBV6-5 and TRBJ1-2, with unresolved D. The CDR3 is 15 amino acids. In germline, CDR1 is MNHEY, CDR2 SVGAGI. With 0 bases removed from V and 6 bases from J, the gap between germline ends came to 14 bases. The CDR3, as DNA: TGTGCCAGCAGTTACTCTACCGGTGATGTGGATGGCTACACCTTC. The encoded protein is CASSYSTGDVDGYTF.